The 18 T cell receptor beta chains listed next were all sequenced from one sample in a study of regulatory T cells in long-lasting Graves disease. The time point is: newly diagnosed GD, antithyroid drugs for less than 3 months. Generation of the TCR library employed RNA extracted from PBMCs. Arm-PCR of CDR3 regions and iRepertoire HTBI primers were used to build TCR beta libraries. TCRdb re-called the multiplex PCR reads with MiXCR, one entry per CDR3 protein. The data show approximately 400,000 distinct CDR3 sequences, with 14% to 15% seen just once and over 15% held by the top ten. These data were also filed under a second study, of T cells in Graves' hyperthyroidism and ophthalmopathy.

The sample consisted of peripheral blood mononuclear cells (PBMCs), taken at new diagnosis, from a patient treated with antithyroid drugs. Every receptor here comes from a woman aged 25 to 45 with Graves disease.

This clonotype occurred many times. CDR3 DNA sequence: TGTGCCAGCTTAAGACAGGGGGAGGGCACCGGGGAGCTGTTTTTT. This sequence encodes CASLRQGEGTGELFF. The chain is built from TRBV28 and TRBJ2-2, with 9 bases aligning to TRBD1. The CDR3 is made up of 15 amino acids. The V and J ends lost 8 bases and 4 bases, in that order; junction bases with no gene match: 8. Germline lookup yields CDR1 MDHEN and CDR2 SYDVKM.

In this sample, this clonotype turned up a few times. The V and J genes are TRBV7-9 and TRBJ2-2; D is perhaps TRBD1 (5 bases). V was pared by 3 bases and J by 5 bases, with 13 bases between. In germline, CDR1 is SEHNR, CDR2 FQNEAQ (reference sequence). The length of the CDR3 is 15 residues. The CDR3 sequence: CASSFSPGSTGELFF. Written as DNA, the CDR3 is TGTGCCAGCAGCTTTTCCCCAGGGTCGACCGGGGAGCTGTTTTTT.

This clonotype was counted at least ten times. The chain has TRBV11-2 and TRBJ2-1; 10 bases fit TRBD2. CDR3 length: 14 amino acids. V lost 8 bases, J lost 4 bases, and 5 bases stayed unmatched. Germline-derived CDR1 and CDR2 are SGHAT and FQNNGV. CDR3 protein: CASSYSGGYNEQFF. The CDR3 DNA follows: TGTGCCAGCTCCTATAGCGGGGGGTACAATGAGCAGTTCTTC.

This clonotype showed up many times. This chain links TRBV20-1 with TRBJ2-7, with D possibly matching TRBD1 (5 bases). Germline assignment: CDR1 DFQATT and CDR2 SNEGSKA (reference sequence). This CDR3 is built from 13 residues. With 2 bases removed from V and 4 bases from J, the gap between germline ends came to 12 bases. CDR3 nucleotides: TGCAGTGCTAGAACGCCGACAGCTTACGAGCAGTACTTC. It encodes CSARTPTAYEQYF.

This clonotype has at least ten counts. The rearrangement links TRBV6-2 or TRBV6-3 to TRBJ2-7; D not certain. Trimming took 0 bases from V and 5 from J, leaving 17 bases between them. From germline, CDR1 is MNHEY and CDR2 SVGEGT. The CDR3 covers 16 residues. Here the CDR3 reads CASSYSPWPKGHEQYF. The CDR3 DNA follows: TGTGCCAGCAGTTACTCGCCTTGGCCGAAAGGCCACGAGCAGTACTTC.

This clonotype appeared many times. This chain links TRBV2 with TRBJ2-1; D is perhaps TRBD2 (5 bases). Germline CDR1 is SNHLY and CDR2 is FYNNEI. The length of the CDR3 is 10 residues. Trimming removed 10 bases at V and 15 bases at J, with 16 bases between. The CDR3 loop is CAIGREGGFF. The CDR3 DNA follows: TGTGCCATAGGACGGGAAGGCGGGTTCTTC. Together with reference TRBV2 and TRBJ2-1, the CDR3 gives the full variable domain: EPEVTQTPSHQVTQMGQEVILRCVPISNHLYFYWYRQILGQKVEFLVSFYNNEISEKSEIFDDQFSVERPDGSNFTLKIRSTKLEDSAMYFCAIGREGGFFGPGTRLTVL.

This clonotype was counted at least ten times. In DNA, the CDR3 is TGTGCCAGCAGTCTAGACGGACGGCCTGGGGCCAACGTCCTGACTTTC. This encodes CASSLDGRPGANVLTF. The V and J genes are TRBV27 and TRBJ2-6; D gene uncertain. CDR1 and CDR2 (germline): MNHEY, SMNVEV (reference sequence). The CDR3 consists of 16 residues. V was shortened by 5 bases and J by 2 bases, with 13 bases between the two germline ends.

In the case of this clonotype: A read error is the likely source, as a far larger clone sits one nucleotide away. The rearrangement links TRBV27 to TRBJ2-5; D is unclear. The J call is doubtful: the DNA matches TRBJ2-1 better. Germline CDR1 is MNHEY and CDR2 is SMNVEV (reference sequence). This CDR3 is built from 11 residues. The CDR3 DNA reads as TGTGCCAGCAGTAGGTACAATAAGCAGTTCTTC. Encoded protein: CASSRYNKQFF.

This clonotype was observed at least ten times. The V gene is TRBV27, the J gene TRBJ2-7, with 7 positions matching TRBD1. CDR1 MNHEY and CDR2 SMNVEV come from the germline V gene (reference sequence). The CDR3 extends over 14 amino acids. Unmatched junction bases numbered 5, after V lost 1 base and J lost 5 bases. CDR3 loop: CASSLLGQGDEQYF. CDR3 DNA: TGTGCCAGCAGTTTATTGGGGCAGGGGGACGAGCAGTACTTC.

This clonotype has ten or more counts. V gene TRBV28 combines with J gene TRBJ2-7; 9 nucleotides align to TRBD1. This CDR3 region has 17 residues. The trim removed 2 bases at V and 6 bases at J, leaving 14 bases unmatched. Germline V gene data show CDR1 as MDHEN and CDR2 as SYDVKM. The CDR3 here is CASSLSPTGTGHREQYF. The CDR3 DNA sequence: TGTGCCAGCAGTTTAAGCCCCACCGGGACAGGGCACCGCGAGCAGTACTTC. Combining the CDR3 with reference TRBV28 and TRBJ2-7 gives the whole variable domain DVKVTQSSRYLVKRTGEKVFLECVQDMDHENMFWYRQDPGLGLRLIYFSYDVKMKEKGDIPEGYSVSREKKERFSLILESASTNQTSMYLCASSLSPTGTGHREQYFGPGTRLTVT.

This clonotype was recorded at least ten times. This rearrangement joins TRBV28 to TRBJ2-1; the D gene is possibly TRBD1 (6 bases). The CDR3 is 16 residues long. Trimming stripped 6 bases from V and 5 bases from J, with 20 bases between. Per germline, CDR1 MDHEN and CDR2 SYDVKM. In DNA, the CDR3 is TGTGCCAGCAGGCGTCAACAGGGTTCACCCGACAATGAGCAGTTCTTC. Its translation is CASRRQQGSPDNEQFF.

As for this clonotype: A far larger clone is only one base removed, so a read error is likely. The chain is built from TRBV24-1 and TRBJ2-1; no clear D. V was cut by 4 bases and J by 6 bases, with 3 bases left in between. Germline V gene sequence: CDR1 KGHDR, CDR2 SFDVKD. The CDR3 has 11 amino acids. DNA of the CDR3: TGTGCCACCAGTGAAACCAATGAGCAGTTCTTC. Amino acids: CATSETNEQFF.

This clonotype has at least ten counts. V and J are TRBV6-2 or TRBV6-3 and TRBJ2-5; TRBD2 matches at 7 bases. The CDR3 loop spans 15 amino acids. CDR1 is MNHEY and CDR2 is SVGEGT in the germline V gene. J lost 4 bases, V lost 4 bases, and 9 bases had no gene match. In DNA form, the CDR3 reads TGTGCCAGCAGTTCAGCGGGATCGGGCTCAGAGACCCAGTACTTC. This sequence encodes CASSSAGSGSETQYF.

The rearrangement joins TRBV12-3 or TRBV12-4 to TRBJ2-1; 10 bases map to TRBD2. This CDR3 region has 15 residues. J was trimmed by 8 bases and V by 2 bases; bases with no gene match: 6. The CDR3 region has the DNA TGTGCCAGCAGTTTATTGAGCGGGAGGGCCCATGAGCAGTTCTTC. Protein sequence: CASSLLSGRAHEQFF.

This clonotype was detected a few times. This chain uses TRBV9 with TRBJ1-3; D unclear. The CDR3 totals 13 residues. V was trimmed by 2 bases and J by 4 bases, leaving 7 bases between them. Germline CDR1 SGDLS, CDR2 YYNGEE. The CDR3 sequence is CASSVPGGNTIYF. CDR3 nucleotide sequence: TGTGCCAGCAGCGTGCCGGGAGGAAACACCATATATTTT.

For this clonotype: The junction departs from germline at one end; a sequencing error may be responsible. DNA for the CDR3: TGTGCCATCAGTGACGGGGACAGGGGCAATCAGCCCCAGCATTTT. Its protein is CAISDGDRGNQPQHF. V gene TRBV6-1 combines with J gene TRBJ1-5, with 9 bases matching TRBD1. The CDR3 extends over 15 amino acids. Germline CDR1 is MNHNS and CDR2 is SASEGT.

The chain uses TRBV12-3 or TRBV12-4 and TRBJ2-2; TRBD1 is a possible D gene (6 bases). CDR3 length: 18 amino acids. Trimming pared 10 bases from V and 0 bases from J, leaving 24 bases between. Written as DNA, the CDR3 is TGTGCCACCGCGGGCATTGGACCGACAGGTCCGAACACCGGGGAGCTGTTTTTT. It is translated as CATAGIGPTGPNTGELFF.

The V and J genes are TRBV6-5 and TRBJ1-3; the D gene is possibly TRBD1 (5 bases). The CDR3 contains 16 residues. V was shortened by 2 bases and J by 0 bases, with 11 bases between the two germline ends. Germline values: CDR1 MNHEY, CDR2 SVGAGI. Here the CDR3 DNA reads TGTGCCAGCAGTTACATCCGGGGGTTCTCTGGAAACACCATATATTTT. Protein product: CASSYIRGFSGNTIYF.